Listed below are T cell receptor beta chains from one sample, sequenced in a study of T cell responses to AZD1222 COVID-19 vaccine. Method: immunoSEQ multiplex PCR; TCRdb's copy keeps in-frame clones and lacks some. This table holds about 110,000 clones, around 94% found once. Sequenced here: peripheral blood, sampled on day 0 of AZD1222 vaccination. The receptors derive from an adult in good health. Each CDR3 is given with its conserved first and last residue. A D gene is named only where the DNA matches it firmly. The size field is filled for only some rows; it gives once, few, many or a size class.

>TRBJ2-1|15|NA|TRBV3-1/TRBV3-2|TRBD2
TGTGCCAGCAGCCTAGGTGGACTAGTCGGTGCTGAGCAGTTCTTC
CASSLGGLVGAEQFF
>TRBJ2-7|13|NA|TRBV12-3/TRBV12-4|TRBD2
TGTGCCAGCAGCCTAGCGGGATTCTACGAGCAGTACTTC
CASSLAGFYEQYF
>TRBJ2-7|16|NA|TRBV5-1|TRBD1
TGCGCCAGCAGCTTGGCAAGGGGAAGACAGGGCTACGAGCAGTACTTC
CASSLARGRQGYEQYF
>TRBJ1-1|17|NA|TRBV19|NA
TGTGCCAGTAGTCCCGGCCTCAGAAGAGCGAGCCACACTGAAGCTTTCTTT
CASSPGLRRASHTEAFF
>TRBJ1-2|16|NA|TRBV18|NA
TGTGCCAGCTCACCACGGGAAGGACACACTAACTATGGCTACACCTTC
CASSPREGHTNYGYTF
>TRBJ2-1|20|NA|TRBV3-1/TRBV3-2|TRBD2
TGTGCCAGCAGCCAAGGACATAGCGGGGGGATAATCAGCTCCTACAATGAGCAGTTCTTC
CASSQGHSGGIISSYNEQFF
>TRBJ2-7|12|once|TRBV7-9|NA
TGTGCCAGCAGCCCCACAGGGTACGAGCAGTACTTC
CASSPTGYEQYF
>TRBJ1-2|18|NA|TRBV4-3|NA
TGCGCCAGCAGCCAAGATTTTTCCTCGGGGACGACCTCCTATGGCTACACCTTC
CASSQDFSSGTTSYGYTF
>TRBJ1-1|11|NA|TRBV12-3/TRBV12-4|NA
TGTGCCAGCAGCCTGGGCAGGGAGGCTTTCTTT
CASSLGREAFF
>TRBJ2-1|14|NA|TRBV11-3|TRBD1
TGTGCCAGCAGCTGGGGGACAGGGTACAATGAGCAGTTCTTC
CASSWGTGYNEQFF
>TRBJ1-2|16|NA|TRBV5-4|TRBD1
TGTGCCAGCAGCTTTGTCCCCAGACAGGGAGGCTATGGCTACACCTTC
CASSFVPRQGGYGYTF
>TRBJ2-7|12|once|TRBV28|TRBD2
TGTGCCACCGGACTAGCGGGACTCGAGCAGTACTTC
CATGLAGLEQYF
>TRBJ2-6|14|once|TRBV11-1|NA
TGTGCCAGCAGCTACGACAGGGGGGCCAACGTCCTGACTTTC
CASSYDRGANVLTF
>TRBJ2-3|13|NA|TRBV5-1|NA
TGCGCCAGCAGCGGACCGGGCACAGATACGCAGTATTTT
CASSGPGTDTQYF
>TRBJ2-1|16|NA|TRBV4-1|TRBD2
TGCGCCAGCAGCCAAGGAGCAGCGGGGAGGTACAATGAGCAGTTCTTC
CASSQGAAGRYNEQFF
>TRBJ2-1|16|NA|TRBV5-4|TRBD2
TGTGCCAGCAGCTTGGCTAGCGGGGCCTCCTACAATGAGCAGTTCTTC
CASSLASGASYNEQFF
>TRBJ1-1|14|NA|TRBV28|NA
TGTGCCAGCAAACGTCCAGGGGTTAACACTGAAGCTTTCTTT
CASKRPGVNTEAFF
>TRBJ1-1|13|NA|TRBV15|NA
TGTGCCACCAGCAAGGAAGGGGGCACTGAAGCTTTCTTT
CATSKEGGTEAFF
>TRBJ1-6|15|NA|TRBV5-1|TRBD1
TGCGCCAGCAGCTCCGGGACAGCTATTGATTCACCCCTCCACTTT
CASSSGTAIDSPLHF
>TRBJ1-1|13|NA|TRBV7-2|NA
TGTGCCAGCAGCTTAGACTTTTCGGATGAAGCTTTCTTT
CASSLDFSDEAFF
>TRBJ2-1|15|NA|TRBV5-5|TRBD2
TGTGCCAGCAGCATCGCCGGGACTAGCACCGATGAGCAGTTCTTC
CASSIAGTSTDEQFF
>TRBJ1-4|15|NA|TRBV4-1|NA
TGCGCCAGCAGCCTCAACGTAGGGAGTGGTGAAAAACTGTTTTTT
CASSLNVGSGEKLFF
>TRBJ1-1|11|NA|TRBV11-3|NA
TGTGCCAGCAGCGCCGAATCTGGGGCTTTCTTT
CASSAESGAFF
>TRBJ2-7|13|once|TRBV27|NA
TGTGCCAGCAGTCAAGAATACTCCTACGAGCAGTACTTC
CASSQEYSYEQYF
>TRBJ1-1|13|NA|TRBV4-3|NA
TGCGCCAGCAGCCTAACAGAGGACACTGAAGCTTTCTTT
CASSLTEDTEAFF
>TRBJ1-2|16|NA|TRBV7-8|NA
TGTGCCAGCAGCTTATTCAGGATGGAGGCTAACTATGGCTACACCTTC
CASSLFRMEANYGYTF
>TRBJ1-5|14|NA|TRBV7-8|NA
TGTGCCAGCAGCTTAGTGGGGAGCAATCAGCCCCAGCATTTT
CASSLVGSNQPQHF
>TRBJ1-2|12|NA|TRBV19|NA
TGTGCCAGTAACTGGGGGGACTATGGCTACACCTTC
CASNWGDYGYTF
>TRBJ1-1|14|once|TRBV9|NA
TGTGCCAGCAGCGTAGTTCCGGCGGAGGCTGAAGCTTTCTTT
CASSVVPAEAEAFF
>TRBJ2-3|14|NA|TRBV30|NA
TGTGCCTGGAGGTCCGACATGTTGACCGATACGCAGTATTTT
CAWRSDMLTDTQYF
>TRBJ2-7|14|NA|TRBV14|NA
TGTGCCAGCAGCACCCAAAGCGGGCCCTACGAGCAGTACTTC
CASSTQSGPYEQYF